This T cell receptor (beta chain) was documented in a study of blood T cells in healthy people across ages. General study results and limits: Diversity of TCR beta per million T cells declined in a roughly linear way with age. Naive and antigen-experienced cells were not separated, limiting conclusive comparison.

Healthy Russian Caucasian donors spanned ages about 6 to 100 years. Germline CDR1 is DFQATT and CDR2 is SNEGSKA (reference sequence). V trimming: 0 bases; J trimming: 4 bases; junction bases outside the gene matches: 11. This CDR3 contains 16 residues. Notes on this clonotype: Antigen: not known.

Through a sample-barcoded 5' primer and a J-beta primer mix, a second PCR was run for 7 to 11 cycles. TCRdb reanalysed the 5' RACE reads using MiXCR and keeps one entry per CDR3 protein. The data show fewer than 700,000 distinct CDR3 sequences, 40% to 55% seen once. The clonotype comes from an older man in good health. Sequencing input: blood. J is TRBJ2-7 and V is TRBV20-1; the match to TRBD1 covers 8 bases. The CDR3 sequence is CSARDTVSGTGYEQYF. CDR3 in DNA: TGCAGTGCTAGAGATACCGTATCCGGGACAGGATACGAGCAGTACTTC.